Each of the 28 T cell receptor beta chains below was sequenced from the same sample in a study of cytomegalovirus exposure and HLA in healthy donors. The PCR contained 60 Vbeta and 13 Jbeta primers. Data came from immunoSEQ multiplex PCR; TCRdb stores just in-frame clones and leaves some out. The table includes some 150,000 clones, around 80% detected once. The specimen was PBMCs. These receptors were obtained from a woman aged 18-29 years in good health and CMV-seronegative.

This CDR3 reads CASAPASGSGTGELFF. The CDR3 DNA sequence: TGTGCCAGCGCGCCTGCTAGCGGGAGTGGTACCGGGGAGCTGTTTTTT. The genes are TRBV11-1 and TRBJ2-2; the match to TRBD2 covers 10 bases. V lost 8 bases to trimming and J lost 5 bases; unmatched junction nucleotides: 11. The length of the CDR3 is 16 residues. Germline CDR1 is SGHAT and CDR2 is FQDESV (reference sequence).

V is TRBV7-2 and J is TRBJ1-2, with 7 nucleotides matching TRBD1. This CDR3 is 15 amino acids long. The V segment lost 5 bases and the J segment 4 bases; nucleotides outside the gene matches: 10. Germline CDR1 SGHTA, CDR2 FQGNSA. CDR3 loop: CASSLTRDSLYGYTF. The DNA of the CDR3 is TGTGCCAGCAGCCTTACCCGGGACAGCCTCTATGGCTACACCTTC. The full variable domain, rest sourced from reference TRBV7-2 and TRBJ1-2, is GAGVSQSPSNKVTEKGKDVELRCDPISGHTALYWYRQSLGQGLEFLIYFQGNSAPDKSGLPSDRFSAERTGGSVSTLTIQRTQQEDSAVYLCASSLTRDSLYGYTFGSGTRLTVV.

The chain has TRBV6-6 and TRBJ1-6; TRBD1 matches at 10 bases. The CDR3 has 15 amino acids. CDR1 is MNHNY, CDR2 SVGAGI, per germline (reference sequence). With V trimmed by 6 bases and J by 7 bases, 6 bases remained unmatched. The CDR3 DNA is TGTGCCAGCAGCCCTCGGGGACAGGGGAATTCACCCCTCCACTTT. The encoded protein is CASSPRGQGNSPLHF.

The chain links TRBV5-1 to TRBJ1-2; the D gene is possibly TRBD1 (5 bases). Looked up from germline, CDR1 is SGHRS and CDR2 is YFSETQ. The CDR3 contains 15 residues. Trimming left V 0 bases short and J 6 bases short, with 15 bases between. The CDR3, as DNA: TGCGCCAGCAGCTTGGCGGGCAGGGAGGGAAATGGCTACACCTTC. It encodes CASSLAGREGNGYTF.

This clone turned up a few times. The V gene is TRBV2, the J gene TRBJ1-1; TRBD1 matches at 7 bases. This CDR3 is built from 14 residues. CDR1 and CDR2 from the germline V gene are SNHLY and FYNNEI. V trimming: 6 bases; J trimming: 6 bases; junction bases outside the gene matches: 10. CDR3 in DNA: TGTGCCAGCAGCCAACCGACAGGGTGGGCTGAAGCTTTCTTT. Translating gives CASSQPTGWAEAFF.

There are a few counts of this clone. The chain carries TRBV11-2 and TRBJ1-3; 7 nucleotides align to TRBD1. Germline CDR1 reads SGHAT; CDR2 reads FQNNGV. The CDR3 is 15 amino acids. V shed 5 bases, J shed 5 bases, and the junction held 9 bases outside the gene matches. The CDR3 DNA reads as TGTGCCAGCAGCCTAGGAGGGACAGCACGAAACACCATATATTTT. Its protein is CASSLGGTARNTIYF.

The chain joins TRBV7-3 to TRBJ2-1; TRBD2 agrees at 9 bases. The V segment lost 4 bases and the J segment 10 bases; nucleotides outside the gene matches: 8. CDR1 is SGHTA, CDR2 FQGTGA, per germline. The CDR3 contains 14 residues. The CDR3 is CASSSVAGALEQFF. The DNA of the CDR3 is TGTGCCAGCAGCTCGGTAGCGGGAGCTCTCGAGCAGTTCTTC.

The V gene is TRBV28, the J gene TRBJ2-7; 10 positions match TRBD1. The ends lost 1 base at V and 7 bases at J; junction bases unmatched: 10. The germline CDR1 and CDR2 sequences are MDHEN and SYDVKM. There are 16 residues in the CDR3. CDR3 DNA: TGTGCCAGCAGTTTATCTTCGAGACAGGGGGCGAGGGAGCAGTACTTC. Translation: CASSLSSRQGAREQYF.

V usage is TRBV6-5 and J usage is TRBJ2-1; 9 nucleotides match TRBD1. V dropped 6 bases and J dropped 8; count of bases not matched to a gene: 11. This CDR3 region has 15 residues. Germline V gene sequence: CDR1 MNHEY, CDR2 SVGAGI. CDR3 loop: CASRTLRDRVDEQFF. DNA of the CDR3: TGTGCCAGCAGGACCCTCCGGGACAGGGTTGATGAGCAGTTCTTC.

V usage is TRBV30 and J usage is TRBJ2-2; D might be TRBD2 (6 bases). Trimming cost V 0 bases and J 3 bases, with 11 bases left between them. In germline, CDR1 is GTSNPN, CDR2 SVGIG (reference sequence). The CDR3 has 15 residues. CDR3 sequence: CAWSVLGGDTGELFF. In nucleotides, the CDR3 is TGTGCCTGGAGTGTACTCGGAGGGGACACCGGGGAGCTGTTTTTT.

The chain has TRBV7-9 and TRBJ1-1; D may be TRBD1 (5 bases). CDR3 length: 15 amino acids. The V end lost 2 bases, the J end lost 6 bases, and 16 bases lay between the germline ends. Germline assignment: CDR1 SEHNR and CDR2 FQNEAQ (reference sequence). Here the CDR3 reads CASSLWSAGLSEAFF. The DNA of the CDR3 is TGTGCCAGCAGCTTATGGTCTGCAGGGTTGTCTGAAGCTTTCTTT.

The chain is built from TRBV28 and TRBJ1-6, with TRBD1 identical over 7 bases. J lost 7 bases, V lost 6 bases, and 6 bases had no gene match. The CDR3 sequence is 14 residues long. CDR1 and CDR2 (germline): MDHEN, SYDVKM. CDR3 bases: TGTGCCAGCAGGACGACAGGGATAAATTCACCCCTCCACTTT. Translated: CASRTTGINSPLHF.

The chain uses TRBV27 and TRBJ1-5; 8 positions agree with TRBD1. There are 20 residues in the CDR3. The germline CDR1 and CDR2 sequences are MNHEY and SMNVEV (reference sequence). Losses at the gene ends were 7 bases for V and 5 bases for J; bases not matched to a gene: 25. This CDR3 reads CASTYFPATGVCRSDQPQHF. CDR3 DNA: TGTGCCAGCACCTACTTTCCGGCGACAGGGGTGTGTAGGAGCGATCAGCCCCAGCATTTT.

V gene TRBV28 combines with J gene TRBJ2-1; 10 bases align to TRBD2. CDR1 and CDR2 from the germline V gene are MDHEN and SYDVKM. With 6 bases clipped from V and 0 bases from J, the junction kept 14 bases outside the gene matches. The CDR3 spans 19 residues. The CDR3 spells CASSPGLATTHGSYNEQFF. Written as DNA, the CDR3 is TGTGCCAGCAGCCCGGGACTAGCGACTACACACGGCTCCTACAATGAGCAGTTCTTC.

This chain joins TRBV19 and TRBJ2-7, with TRBD1 as a possible D gene (5 bases). V was pared by 6 bases and J by 2 bases, with 14 bases between. Germline CDR1 reads LNHDA; CDR2 reads SQIVND (reference sequence). This CDR3 has 14 amino acids. The DNA for the CDR3 is TGTGCCAGTAGGTTTGACAGCGAGACCTACGAGCAGTACTTC. This codes for CASRFDSETYEQYF.

This clone was recorded a few times. This chain connects TRBV18 to TRBJ2-2, with TRBD1 identical over 7 bases. J lost 3 bases, V lost 4 bases, and 5 bases had no gene match. The germline V gene encodes CDR1 KGHSH and CDR2 LQKENI. The CDR3 has 15 amino acids. The DNA for the CDR3 is TGTGCCAGCTCACTAGATACAGGGGACACCGGGGAGCTGTTTTTT. Amino acid sequence: CASSLDTGDTGELFF.

The chain combines TRBV13 with TRBJ1-2; 9 positions agree with TRBD1. Germline CDR1 and CDR2: PRHDT and FYEKMQ (reference sequence). The trim removed 6 bases at V and 5 bases at J, leaving 13 bases unmatched. This CDR3 spans 16 amino acids. In DNA, the CDR3 is TGTGCCAGCAGAAACACCGGGACAGGGCATTTGTATGGCTACACCTTC. Translating gives CASRNTGTGHLYGYTF. The entire variable domain, with the rest obtained from reference TRBV13 and TRBJ1-2, is as follows: AAGVIQSPRHLIKEKRETATLKCYPIPRHDTVYWYQQGPGQDPQFLISFYEKMQSDKGSIPDRFSAQQFSDYHSELNMSSLELGDSALYFCASRNTGTGHLYGYTFGSGTRLTVV.

The chain recombines TRBV5-4 with TRBJ2-7, with 7 bases fitting TRBD1. The CDR3 sequence is 15 residues long. The trim removed 4 bases at V and 5 bases at J, leaving 12 bases unmatched. The germline gives CDR1 SGHNT, CDR2 YYREEE (reference sequence). This CDR3 is CASSPWGQTFHEQYF. CDR3 nucleotides: TGTGCCAGCAGCCCATGGGGACAGACGTTCCACGAGCAGTACTTC.

This clone was seen only a few times. This chain links TRBV9 with TRBJ2-7; 7 positions agree with TRBD1. In germline, CDR1 is SGDLS, CDR2 YYNGEE. This CDR3 has 15 amino acids. The V gene end was trimmed by 4 bases and the J gene end by 1 base; junction bases not matched to a gene: 8. CDR3 nucleotides: TGTGCCAGCAGCCTATGGGCAGGGGGTTCCTACGAGCAGTACTTC. It translates to CASSLWAGGSYEQYF.

The rearrangement uses TRBV5-5 and TRBJ1-1; no clear D gene. From germline, CDR1 is SGHKS and CDR2 YYEKEE (reference sequence). The CDR3 length is 11 residues. The ends were cut back, 6 bases at V and 7 bases at J, with 10 bases in the middle. The CDR3 here is CASTFGVEAFF. CDR3 nucleotide sequence: TGTGCCAGCACCTTCGGAGTTGAAGCTTTCTTT.

The chain couples TRBV25-1 to TRBJ1-2; TRBD1 matches 8 bases. With 6 bases clipped from V and 8 bases from J, the junction kept 20 bases outside the gene matches. The CDR3 runs 17 residues. The germline V gene encodes CDR1 MGHDK and CDR2 SYGVNS. DNA of the CDR3: TGTGCCAGCAGCAGGGGGGACAGGCCCCTTATTTCGGAGGGCTACACCTTC. Protein: CASSRGDRPLISEGYTF.

This clone turned up a few times. The chain links TRBV4-2 to TRBJ2-3, with 8 bases aligning to TRBD2. V shed 4 bases, J shed 2 bases, and the junction held 11 bases outside the gene matches. Germline V CDR1 and CDR2: LGHNA, YNFKEQ. There are 17 residues in the CDR3. This chain's CDR3 is CASSPRGLAGSTDTQYF. CDR3 DNA sequence: TGTGCCAGCAGCCCTCGCGGACTAGCTGGGTCCACAGATACGCAGTATTTT.

The V gene is TRBV21-1, the J gene TRBJ2-7; no check of the table's D call, TRBD2, against the DNA was made. TRBV21-1 is designated a pseudogene. This CDR3 spans 16 amino acids. The DNA for the CDR3 is TGTGCCAGCAGCAAAGTTGGTGGAGATGGGTCCTACGAGCAGTACTTC. Translating gives CASSKVGGDGSYEQYF.

This chain uses TRBV10-1 with TRBJ2-3; 7 nucleotides agree with TRBD1. The V gene's germline CDR1 is WNHNN and CDR2 SYGVQD (reference sequence). After removal of 0 bases from V and 8 bases from J, the junction contained 5 bases not matched to a gene. CDR3 length: 14 amino acids. This chain's CDR3 is CASSESNRGATQYF. CDR3 in DNA: TGCGCCAGCAGTGAGTCGAACAGGGGTGCTACGCAGTATTTT.

This clone showed up just once. This chain joins TRBV7-8 and TRBJ2-7; 8 positions agree with TRBD2. V gave up 0 bases and J gave up 0 bases; unmatched junction bases: 1. The germline gives CDR1 SGHVS, CDR2 FQNEAQ. This CDR3 spans 15 amino acids. The chain's CDR3 is CASSLAAGGSYEQYF. CDR3 DNA: TGTGCCAGCAGCTTAGCGGCGGGAGGCTCCTACGAGCAGTACTTC.

The rearrangement links TRBV28 to TRBJ2-3, with 7 bases that match TRBD2. The V and J ends lost 2 bases and 4 bases, in that order; junction bases with no gene match: 12. This CDR3 region has 17 residues. The V gene's germline CDR1 is MDHEN and CDR2 SYDVKM. DNA for the CDR3: TGTGCCAGCAGTTTACAGGGACTATCCGATTTTCCAGATACGCAGTATTTT. It is translated as CASSLQGLSDFPDTQYF.

This clone turned up a few times. V and J are TRBV5-1 and TRBJ2-7; 10 bases match TRBD1. Germline values: CDR1 SGHRS, CDR2 YFSETQ. The CDR3 sequence is 16 residues long. Germline trimming cut 4 bases from V and 4 bases from J; bases unmatched to any gene: 11. CDR3 residues: CASSLMIGQGGYEQYF. The CDR3, as DNA: TGCGCCAGCAGCCTTATGATTGGACAGGGGGGGTACGAGCAGTACTTC. Looking up the rest from reference TRBV5-1 and TRBJ2-7 gives the full variable domain: KAGVTQTPRYLIKTRGQQVTLSCSPISGHRSVSWYQQTPGQGLQFLFEYFSETQRNKGNFPGRFSGRQFSNSRSEMNVSTLELGDSALYLCASSLMIGQGGYEQYFGPGTRLTVT.

This sequence joins TRBV7-2 and TRBJ2-3, with a weak D call TRBD2 (6 bases). Germline V gene sequence: CDR1 SGHTA, CDR2 FQGNSA. V lost 5 bases to trimming and J lost 0 bases, with 12 bases between them. The CDR3 has 15 residues. The CDR3 DNA sequence: TGTGCCAGCAGCACCTGGGGGGACAGCACAGATACGCAGTATTTT. It specifies CASSTWGDSTDTQYF.